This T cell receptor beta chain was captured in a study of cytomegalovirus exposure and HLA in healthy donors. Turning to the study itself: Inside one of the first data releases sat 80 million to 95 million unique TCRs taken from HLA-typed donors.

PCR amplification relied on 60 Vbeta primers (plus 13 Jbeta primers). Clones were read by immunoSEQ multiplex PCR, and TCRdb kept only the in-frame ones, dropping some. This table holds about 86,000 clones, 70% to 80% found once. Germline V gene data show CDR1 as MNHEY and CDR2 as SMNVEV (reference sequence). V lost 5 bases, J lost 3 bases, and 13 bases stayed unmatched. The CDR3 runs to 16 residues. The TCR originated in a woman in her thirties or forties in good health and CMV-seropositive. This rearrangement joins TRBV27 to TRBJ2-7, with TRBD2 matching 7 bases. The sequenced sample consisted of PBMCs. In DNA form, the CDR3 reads TGTGCCAGCAGTCACGGCGCGGGAGCTACCCACTACGAGCAGTACTTC. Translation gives CASSHGAGATHYEQYF.